This T cell receptor (beta chain) is from a study of shared clonotypes between healthy human individuals. Broader study findings: Clonotypes not shared had lower generation probabilities than those common to all four donors. Naive subsets, compared against memory subsets, generally had larger estimated richness values.

TCRdb keeps only in-frame clones here, not all; method: immunoSEQ multiplex PCR. The data show some 350,000 clones, with roughly 70% seen just once and approximately 10% held by the top ten. Trimming took 6 bases from V and 8 from J, leaving 8 bases between them. The CDR3 runs 11 residues. CDR1 and CDR2 from the germline V gene are WSHSY and SAAADI. Ten or more counts support this clone. What it recognizes is unknown. The sequencing input was memory CD4+ T cells sorted from blood. Subset in this sample: CD45RA-negative fraction. The chain has TRBV10-2 and TRBJ2-1; tentative D call: TRBD1 (5 bases). The clonotype originates from a man aged 25 to 45 in good health. CDR3 amino acids: CASRTAHEQFF. The CDR3 bases are TGCGCCAGCAGGACAGCCCATGAGCAGTTCTTC.